These T cell receptor beta chains were read from a single sample in a study of cytomegalovirus exposure and HLA in healthy donors. Clones were sequenced by immunoSEQ multiplex PCR, and TCRdb holds only the in-frame ones, with some missing. Of 150,000 or so clones listed, roughly 83% are singletons. Material for sequencing was PBMCs. The receptors derive from a man aged 30 to 45 in good health and CMV-seropositive. Both conserved end residues are part of each CDR3. The D gene is left open where the match is weak. Only part of the rows carry a size: once, few, many, or a class if the clone is expanded.

clone_size	d_call	j_call	v_call	cdr3_nt	cdr3_aa
.	TRBD1	TRBJ1-2	TRBV6-6	TGTGCCAGCAGTTATCCGCAGGGGGTTTCAAACTATGGCTACACCTTC	CASSYPQGVSNYGYTF
.	.	TRBJ2-7	TRBV18	TGTGCCAGCCACCTAGGCAGGGGCTACGAGCAGTACTTC	CASHLGRGYEQYF
once	.	TRBJ2-3	TRBV29-1	TGCAGCGTTGAATTGTTGGCGAGCCAGGGTGCAGATACGCAGTATTTT	CSVELLASQGADTQYF
.	TRBD1	TRBJ1-3	TRBV7-8	TGTGCCAGCAGCTTGGGACGACAGGGAGGAAACACCATATATTTT	CASSLGRQGGNTIYF
.	.	TRBJ2-7	TRBV5-4	TGTGCCAGCAGCTTGGACACCTACGAGCAGTACTTC	CASSLDTYEQYF
.	TRBD1	TRBJ2-7	TRBV14	TGTGCCAGCAGTCTCCCCGGGACAGGGCCCAACGAGCAGTACTTC	CASSLPGTGPNEQYF
.	.	TRBJ1-6	TRBV2	TGTGCCAGCAGTCCGGAGCTTAATTCACCCCTCCACTTT	CASSPELNSPLHF
.	TRBD2	TRBJ2-3	TRBV5-4	TGTGCCAGCAGCCCCCCCAGCGGGAGGGCCCAAGATACGCAGTATTTT	CASSPPSGRAQDTQYF
few	TRBD2	TRBJ2-1	TRBV2	TGTGCCATCCCCGAAACGGCTAGCGGGACCCTCGGGAATGAGCAGTTCTTC	CAIPETASGTLGNEQFF
.	TRBD1	TRBJ1-3	TRBV5-6	TGTGCCAGCAGCTGGAGGACAGGGTATGGTGGAAACACCATATATTTT	CASSWRTGYGGNTIYF
.	TRBD2	TRBJ2-2	TRBV15	TGTGCCACCAGCAGAGGTACTAGCGCCCCCGGGGAGCTGTTTTTT	CATSRGTSAPGELFF
.	TRBD1	TRBJ1-4	TRBV5-1	TGCGCCAGCAGCCCGGGACAGGTAGGAGCAGAACTGTTTTTT	CASSPGQVGAELFF
.	.	TRBJ2-1	TRBV11-3	TGTGCCAGCAGCGTACATGAGGGTGAGCAGTTCTTC	CASSVHEGEQFF
few	TRBD1	TRBJ1-5	TRBV19	TGTGCCAGTAGCGGGACAGGACGGCAGCCCCAGCATTTT	CASSGTGRQPQHF
.	TRBD2	TRBJ2-2	TRBV4-1	TGCGCCAGCAGCCAGAGCGGGACTAGCGGGAGGGCGAACACCGGGGAGCTGTTTTTT	CASSQSGTSGRANTGELFF
.	.	TRBJ1-1	TRBV4-2	TGTGCCAGCAGCCAAGATCCCCAAATGAACACTGAAGCTTTCTTT	CASSQDPQMNTEAFF
few	.	TRBJ1-2	TRBV2	TGTGCCAGCAGTGAAGCTACTGACAGGAGTTCCAACTATGGCTACACCTTC	CASSEATDRSSNYGYTF
.	TRBD1	TRBJ1-2	TRBV7-3	TGTGCCAGCAGCCCTCAGGGGGTCTCAGACTATGGCTACACCTTC	CASSPQGVSDYGYTF
.	TRBD1	TRBJ1-5	TRBV7-6	TGTGCCAGCAGCTTAGGGGACAGGGTGGGGCAGCCCCAGCATTTT	CASSLGDRVGQPQHF
few	.	TRBJ1-2	TRBV7-2	TGTGCCAGCAGCCCCTGGGACATAAATGGCTACACCTTC	CASSPWDINGYTF
.	.	TRBJ1-1	TRBV29-1	TGCAGCGTTTGGGCCGTTCGTACTGAAGCCTTCTTT	CSVWAVRTEAFF
.	.	TRBJ2-2	TRBV7-7	TGTGCCAGCAGCGCCCAGGTGGGTTACACCGGGGAGCTGTTTTTT	CASSAQVGYTGELFF
.	TRBD2	TRBJ2-1	TRBV2	TGTGCCAGCACCCTGGGGGCGGGAGGGCCGATGAATGAGCAGTTCTTC	CASTLGAGGPMNEQFF
.	.	TRBJ2-3	TRBV4-3	TGCGCCAGCAGCCAAGACATCCAGGGGCTTTCCACAGATACGCAGTATTTT	CASSQDIQGLSTDTQYF
.	.	TRBJ2-1	TRBV27	TGTGCCAGCAGTTTCCCACAGGGAAATGAGCAGTTCTTC	CASSFPQGNEQFF
.	TRBD1	TRBJ1-1	TRBV19	TGTGCCAGTAGTATAGGGAGGCAGGGGGAGACTGAAGCTTTCTTT	CASSIGRQGETEAFF
.	.	TRBJ2-3	TRBV15	TGTGCCACCAGCAGAGATCGCGGAGGGGTTACGCAGTATTTT	CATSRDRGGVTQYF
few	.	TRBJ2-5	TRBV7-2	TGTGCCAGCAGCGCAACGACAAGACCGCAGGGGCAGTACTTC	CASSATTRPQGQYF
.	.	TRBJ1-1	TRBV2	TGTGCCAGCAGTCTGGGCCTGGGTACTGAAGCTTTCTTT	CASSLGLGTEAFF
.	.	TRBJ1-1	TRBV7-9	TGTGCCAGCAGCTTATCACGGACTTACCAAGCTTTCTTT	CASSLSRTYQAFF
.	.	TRBJ1-3	TRBV30	TGTGCCTGGAGTGTACCGGGTGGAAGCACCATATATTTT	CAWSVPGGSTIYF
few	.	TRBJ1-1	TRBV5-1	TGCGCCAGCAGCTTGAGGACAGCAAACACTGAAGCTTTCTTT	CASSLRTANTEAFF
.	.	TRBJ2-7	TRBV27	TGTGCCAGCAGACACCACCTAGGGGGTCTAAACGAGCAGTACTTC	CASRHHLGGLNEQYF
.	.	TRBJ1-1	TRBV6-5	TGTGCCAGCAGTCTATCCCTCAACACTGAAGCTTTCTTT	CASSLSLNTEAFF
medium-sized	.	TRBJ1-4	TRBV19	TGTGCCAGTAGTATGGGCGAAACAACTAATGAAAAACTGTTTTTT	CASSMGETTNEKLFF
.	.	TRBJ2-6	TRBV6-5	TGTGCCAGCAGACAGGACGGGGCCAACGTCCTGACTTTC	CASRQDGANVLTF
.	TRBD1	TRBJ1-1	TRBV6-5	TGTGCCAGCAGTTACAGGGGGCGCGGAATAACTGAAGCTTTCTTT	CASSYRGRGITEAFF
few	.	TRBJ1-5	TRBV28	TGTGCCAGCAGTCCTATCGTCCAGCCCCAGCATTTT	CASSPIVQPQHF
.	.	TRBJ1-1	TRBV5-4	TGTGCCAGCAGCGAGAGGACAGAGATGAACACTGAAGCTTTCTTT	CASSERTEMNTEAFF
.	TRBD2	TRBJ2-5	TRBV11-2	TGTGCCAGCAGCACAGGAACTAGCGAGGCAGAGACCCAGTACTTC	CASSTGTSEAETQYF
.	.	TRBJ1-1	TRBV5-8	TGTGCCAGCAGCTTGCACAGGGCTGCCACTGAAGCTTTCTTT	CASSLHRAATEAFF
.	.	TRBJ2-2	TRBV19	TGTGCCAGTAGTATCGGCAGGGGTAAGAACACCGGGGAGCTGTTTTTT	CASSIGRGKNTGELFF